This T cell receptor beta chain stems from a study of T cells in Graves' hyperthyroidism and ophthalmopathy. Amplified regions were TCR beta CDR3 sequences from RNA transcripts. RT-PCR in the first round (using the HTBI primer set) targeted the TCR CDR3. In TCRdb, the multiplex PCR reads were re-called with MiXCR into one record per CDR3 protein. In the table there are over 400,000 distinct CDR3 sequences, roughly 14% of which are singletons. This clonotype occurred many times. The antigen remains undetermined. Diagnosis relied on clinical symptoms, serum thyroxine and TRAb, thyroid ultrasound and orbital computed tomography. Looked up from germline, CDR1 is SGHDT and CDR2 is YYEEEE. V trimming: 6 bases; J trimming: 8 bases; junction bases outside the gene matches: 12. The CDR3 totals 16 residues. Whole-study findings and limits: Model predictions of ophthalmopathy came a median approximately 6.5 months before onset. Most clonotypes that expanded in the thyroid above 0.001 also showed up in blood.

Material: blood. The rearrangement joins TRBV5-6 to TRBJ2-1; 12 bases align to TRBD1. This receptor was identified in a man in his late teens or twenties with Graves' ophthalmopathy. CDR3 coding DNA: TGTGCCAGCATCTCCACCGGGACAGGGGGCCTTCATGAGCAGTTCTTC. Translating it yields CASISTGTGGLHEQFF.